What follows is one T cell receptor beta chain and its context. This sample is drawn from a study of T cell changes during pregnancy in multiple sclerosis. Sequencing was performed with immunoSEQ multiplex PCR; in TCRdb, only in-frame clones are kept and a portion is missing. The table shows around 67,000 clones, with 92% occurring only once. The V and J ends lost 1 base and 1 base, in that order; junction bases with no gene match: 7. The CDR3 has 18 residues. Germline V gene data show CDR1 as LNHDA and CDR2 as SQIVND (reference sequence). The TCR originated in a female donor with multiple sclerosis, enrolled in a pregnancy study. The sample was peripheral blood, taken in the first trimester of pregnancy. This chain uses TRBV19 with TRBJ1-4; 9 positions match TRBD1. The CDR3 bases are TGTGCCAGTAGTATAGGATGGGGACAGGGTAGAACTAATGAAAAACTGTTTTTT. The encoded protein is CASSIGWGQGRTNEKLFF.